This T cell receptor beta chain was sequenced in a study of pediatric ulcerative colitis. Some clones are missing from TCRdb's copy, which holds only in-frame ones; the method was immunoSEQ multiplex PCR. The sample carries 25,000 to 35,000 clones, about four fifths recorded once. Notes on the study in general: A couple of rectal clonotypes were found only in ulcerative colitis patients, all of them. Blood-rectal clonal overlap within each person was significantly higher in ulcerative colitis patients than controls.

This CDR3 is 15 amino acids long. After removal of 6 bases from V and 4 bases from J, the junction contained 10 bases not matched to a gene. Looked up from germline, CDR1 is SNHLY and CDR2 is FYNNEI. On this clone itself: Its antigen is not identified.

This chain uses TRBV2 with TRBJ2-3; 7 bases are a match to TRBD1. The sequencing input was blood. The receptor comes from a boy aged 5 to 17 with severe ulcerative colitis. The CDR3 nucleotides read TGTGCCAGCAGCCTTGGGGTAGGGGGCCCAGATACGCAGTATTTT. It is translated as CASSLGVGGPDTQYF.